Listed below are T cell receptor beta chains from one sample, sequenced in a study of relationships among human T cell subsets. TCRdb redid the calling of the multiplex PCR reads with MiXCR, one entry per CDR3 protein. The repertoire holds under 15,000 distinct CDR3 sequences, with about 55% as singletons. Sequences were obtained from Tregs sorted from blood. The receptors were sampled from a man between 35 and 55 years old in good health. CDR3s include the opening cysteine and the closing phenylalanine or tryptophan. A D gene is named only where the DNA matches it firmly. The size entry is marked missing in some rows and otherwise reads once, few, many or a size class.

V,J,size,D,DNA,CDR3
TRBV11-2,TRBJ2-3,-,-,TGTGCCAGCACTCCCTGGGGGAGCACAGATACGCAGTATTTT,CASTPWGSTDTQYF
TRBV28,TRBJ1-1,few,TRBD1,TGTGCCAGCATCCAGGGGGCCCAGCCTGAAGCTTTCTTT,CASIQGAQPEAFF
TRBV20-1,TRBJ2-1,-,-,TGCAGTGCTTCGACGGGGCGGGGAATTATCCATGAGCAGTTCTTC,CSASTGRGIIHEQFF
TRBV4-1,TRBJ1-1,few,-,TGCGCCAGCAGCCAAGACGGAGGGGGGGAGACAAGGGGTGAGGTTAACACTGAAGCTTTCTTT,CASSQDGGGETRGEVNTEAFF
TRBV28,TRBJ2-7,few,-,TGTGCCAGCAGAGTGGACCCATCCTACGAGCAGTACTTC,CASRVDPSYEQYF
TRBV28,TRBJ1-2,-,-,TGTGCCAGCAGTTTAGGCGGTGGACGGTATGGCTACACCTTC,CASSLGGGRYGYTF
TRBV25-1,TRBJ2-3,few,-,TGTGCCAGCGGATCGGACCGTCTCTCGGATACGCAGTATTTT,CASGSDRLSDTQYF
TRBV29-1,TRBJ2-1,-,-,TGCAGCGTTGTTACGAGCGTGAGCAGGGGTGAGCAGTTCTTC,CSVVTSVSRGEQFF
TRBV5-1,TRBJ2-5,-,-,TGCGCCAGCGGCAGGGGACTTAGAGAGACCCAGTACTTC,CASGRGLRETQYF
TRBV30,TRBJ1-1,-,-,TGTGCCTGGAGTGACGGGAACACTGAAGCTTTCTTT,CAWSDGNTEAFF
TRBV2,TRBJ2-7,-,TRBD1,TGTGCCAGCAGTGGAGGTCCGGGACAGGGTTCTGAGCAGTACTTC,CASSGGPGQGSEQYF
TRBV11-2,TRBJ2-2,few,-,TGTGCCAGCAGCCCGAGGACGGCCACCGGGGAGCTGTTTTTT,CASSPRTATGELFF
TRBV20-1,TRBJ1-5,-,-,TGCAGTGCTAGGGGAAGAAATCAGCCCCAGCATTTT,CSARGRNQPQHF
TRBV29-1,TRBJ2-5,-,-,TGCAGCGTCAACCCCCAGGTTGGGAAGGCCCAGTACTTC,CSVNPQVGKAQYF
TRBV7-8,TRBJ2-7,few,-,TGTGCCAGCAGCCCTCAGCCAGGTTTTTCCTACGAGCAGTACTTC,CASSPQPGFSYEQYF
TRBV20-1,TRBJ2-1,-,TRBD2,TGCAGTGCTAGAGGGGGAGCGGGAGGCAATGAGCAGTTCTTC,CSARGGAGGNEQFF
TRBV11-2,TRBJ1-1,few,TRBD1,TGTGCCAGCAGCTTGGGACAGGCGAACACTGAAGCTTTCTTT,CASSLGQANTEAFF
TRBV10-3,TRBJ1-1,-,-,TGTGCCATCAAATCGTCCGGAGGCACTGAAGCTTTCTTT,CAIKSSGGTEAFF
TRBV6-1,TRBJ2-3,-,-,TGTGCCAGCAGTGTTGCCGGGACTAGCACAGATACGCAGTATTTT,CASSVAGTSTDTQYF
TRBV18,TRBJ2-5,-,TRBD1,TGTGCCAGCTCACCACTAAACTCGGGACAGTCTCAAGAGACCCAGTACTTC,CASSPLNSGQSQETQYF
TRBV29-1,TRBJ1-1,-,-,TGCAGCGTTGAGGACAGACACACTGAAGCTTTCTTT,CSVEDRHTEAFF
TRBV15,TRBJ1-2,-,TRBD1,TGTGCCACCAGCAGATCTGACCAGGGGGCTGTCTACACCTTC,CATSRSDQGAVYTF
TRBV28,TRBJ2-3,few,TRBD1,TGTGCCAGCAGGACAGGGGTGAGCACAGATACGCAGTATTTT,CASRTGVSTDTQYF
TRBV6-5,TRBJ1-2,few,-,TGTGCCAGCAGTTACTCGTGGTCCAGGGGTGAATATGGCTACACCTTC,CASSYSWSRGEYGYTF
TRBV5-1,TRBJ2-6,-,TRBD2,TGCGCCAGCAGCTTGGAAGGTAGCGGGAGGGCCGTCTCTGGGGCCAACGTCCTGACTTTC,CASSLEGSGRAVSGANVLTF
TRBV12-3/TRBV12-4,TRBJ2-2,-,TRBD2,TGTGCCAGCAGCGGCGGGAGCGGGACGAACACCGGGGAGCTGTTTTTT,CASSGGSGTNTGELFF
TRBV7-9,TRBJ1-2,few,-,TGTGCCAGCAGCCCCCGGGACCCTGCGAGGGCCTATGGCTACACCTTC,CASSPRDPARAYGYTF
TRBV12-3/TRBV12-4,TRBJ1-1,-,-,TGTGCCAGCAGTATTTCATACACTGAAGCTTTCTTT,CASSISYTEAFF
TRBV30,TRBJ1-5,-,-,TGTGCCTGGAGTGAGGAAGGGAATCAGCCCCAGCATTTT,CAWSEEGNQPQHF